This T cell receptor (beta chain) originates from a study of T cell repertoires in cytomegalovirus infection. On the study more broadly: Matching HLA type and CMV infection were both indicated by public TCR beta signatures. Study results and limitations: HLA-C-restricted, CMV-specific TCR beta clonotypes were dominant ex vivo. Cumulative frequency of public TCR beta families picked out carriers of CMV plus the relevant HLA.

From germline, CDR1 is SGHTA and CDR2 FQGNSA. This CDR3 region has 14 residues. Trimming took off 1 base at V and 4 bases at J, with 10 bases between the two ends. The table lists this clonotype with many counts. What it recognizes is unknown. A single record per CDR3 protein comes from TCRdb applying MiXCR to the reads. The sample yields 310,000 or so distinct CDR3 sequences, about a tenth seen once. The chain is built from TRBV7-2 and TRBJ1-2, with D possibly being TRBD1 (5 bases). Sequencing used PBMCs. The receptor's source is a human donor in good health (CMV status not recorded). Some clones in this sample may be carry-over from other donors' samples. The CDR3 DNA sequence: TGTGCCAGCAGCTTAGAAAGGGGCTTCTATGGCTACACCTTC. Its translation: CASSLERGFYGYTF.